This TCR beta chain is from a study of control samples from healthy donors and cancer patients. The table came from immunoSEQ multiplex PCR; TCRdb's copy has only in-frame clones and leaves some out. The sample lists some 100,000 clones, roughly 90% occurring once. This clonotype was sampled from a man aged 25 to 45 in good health. Sequencing used blood.

This CDR3 reads CAWSQSETQYF. The CDR3 DNA reads TGTGCCTGGAGTCAGTCAGAGACCCAGTACTTC. The rearrangement uses TRBV30 and TRBJ2-5; no firm D call. Germline V gives CDR1 GTSNPN, CDR2 SVGIG (reference sequence). This CDR3 is 11 amino acids long. The V end lost 2 bases, the J end lost 4 bases, and 5 bases lay between the germline ends.